The 3 T cell receptor beta chains below were found in one sample sequenced in a study of neurological immune-mediated disorders. Via MiXCR, TCRdb re-called the 5' RACE reads, giving one row per CDR3 protein. The table shows 65,000 to 85,000 distinct CDR3 sequences, with around 3% occurring only once. The sequenced sample consisted of PBMCs. The receptors shown here come from a woman in her fifties or sixties with multiple sclerosis.

This clonotype was seen many times. The V and J genes are TRBV29-1 and TRBJ2-4; unclear D gene. Germline CDR1 and CDR2: SQVTM and ANQGSEA. The V end lost 4 bases, the J end lost 4 bases, and 5 bases lay between the germline ends. The CDR3 contains 11 residues. CDR3 nucleotide sequence: TGCAGCGTTGGGATTAAAAACATTCAGTACTTC. Translating gives CSVGIKNIQYF.

This clonotype was detected many times. The gene calls are TRBV7-2 and TRBJ2-2; 7 bases line up with TRBD1. Unmatched junction bases numbered 8, after V lost 1 base and J lost 9 bases. The germline V gene has CDR1 SGHTA and CDR2 FQGNSA. This CDR3 is 15 amino acids long. The CDR3 DNA reads as TGTGCCAGCAGCTTAGTGGGCAGGGGGTACCGGGAGCTGTTTTTT. Translation gives CASSLVGRGYRELFF.

This clonotype was recorded at least ten times. The rearrangement links TRBV14 to TRBJ1-2, with D perhaps matching TRBD1 (5 bases). The V and J ends lost 1 base and 4 bases respectively, with 7 bases between them. The CDR3 totals 13 residues. Germline lookup yields CDR1 SGHDN and CDR2 FVKESK. The CDR3 region is CASSQGQTYGYTF. CDR3 in DNA: TGTGCCAGCAGCCAAGGACAGACCTATGGCTACACCTTC.